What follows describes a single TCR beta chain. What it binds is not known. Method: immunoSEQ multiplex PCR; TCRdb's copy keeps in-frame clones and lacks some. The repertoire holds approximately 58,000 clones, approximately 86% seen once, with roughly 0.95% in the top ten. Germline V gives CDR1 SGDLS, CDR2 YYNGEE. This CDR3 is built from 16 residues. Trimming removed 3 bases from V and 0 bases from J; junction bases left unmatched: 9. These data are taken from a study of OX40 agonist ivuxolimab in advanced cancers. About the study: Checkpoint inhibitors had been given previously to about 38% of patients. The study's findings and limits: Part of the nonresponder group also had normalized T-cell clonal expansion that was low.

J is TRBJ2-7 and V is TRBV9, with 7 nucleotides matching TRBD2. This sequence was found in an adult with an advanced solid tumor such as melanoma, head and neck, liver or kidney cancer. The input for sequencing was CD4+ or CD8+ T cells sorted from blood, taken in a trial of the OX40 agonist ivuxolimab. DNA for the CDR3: TGTGCCAGCAGCGCAGCCGGGTCGGGGGGCTCCTACGAGCAGTACTTC. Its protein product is CASSAAGSGGSYEQYF. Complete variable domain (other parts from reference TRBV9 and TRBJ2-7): DSGVTQTPKHLITATGQRVTLRCSPRSGDLSVYWYQQSLDQGLQFLIQYYNGEERAKGNILERFSAQQFPDLHSELNLSSLELGDSALYFCASSAAGSGGSYEQYFGPGTRLTVT.